Each of the 6 T cell receptor beta chains below was sequenced from the same sample in a study of beta chain features in type 1 diabetes. Notes on the study in general: For Type 1 diabetes patients, all four CD4+ subsets carried TCRB CDR3s that were moderately but significantly shorter.

Sequenced material consisted of expressed TCRB transcripts (all of the isolated RNA was reverse transcribed). Here immunoSEQ multiplex PCR was the method, and the copy in TCRdb shows in-frame clones only, minus some. The data contain some 150,000 clones, 9% of them singletons. For these receptors, no antigen is known. The sequencing input was central memory CD4+ T cells from blood. The receptors originated from a woman aged 25 to 39 with type 1 diabetes.

In its sample, this clone was seen a few times. The gene calls are TRBV5-1 and TRBJ2-1; 9 bases align to TRBD2. CDR1 and CDR2 from the germline V gene are SGHRS and YFSETQ. Trimming cost V 0 bases and J 4 bases; bases outside gene matches: 5. The CDR3 length is 16 residues. CDR3 in amino acids: CASSLVVAGAYNEQFF. CDR3 DNA: TGCGCCAGCAGCTTGGTTGTAGCGGGAGCTTACAATGAGCAGTTCTTC.

There are a few counts of this clone. In DNA, the CDR3 is TGTGCCAGCGCGACGGGAGGGCCAGGGGAGACCCAGTACTTC. Translating it yields CASATGGPGETQYF. The chain couples TRBV6-1 to TRBJ2-5, with TRBD2 identical over 8 bases. This CDR3 spans 14 amino acids. CDR1 is MNHNS, CDR2 SASEGT, per germline. The J segment lost 5 bases and the V segment lost 8 bases, leaving 10 bases of the junction unmatched.

This clone occurred a few times. The CDR3 nucleotides are TGTGCCAGCAGCGTAGGGGCACTTCTAACCGGGGAGCTGTTTTTT. It is translated as CASSVGALLTGELFF. This chain uses TRBV9 with TRBJ2-2; D is undetermined. In germline, CDR1 is SGDLS, CDR2 YYNGEE. The CDR3 contains 15 residues. Trimming took 0 bases from V and 5 from J, leaving 11 bases between them.

Only a few counts were recorded for this clone. The J gene is TRBJ2-1, the V gene TRBV7-2; D is possibly TRBD2 (6 bases). Trimming took 4 bases from V and 14 from J, leaving 12 bases between them. The CDR3 length is 11 residues. Germline assignment: CDR1 SGHTA and CDR2 FQGNSA. The CDR3 spells CASSSREVKFF. CDR3 sequence (DNA): TGTGCCAGCAGCTCCAGGGAGGTAAAGTTCTTC. Filled out from reference TRBV7-2 and TRBJ2-1, the complete variable domain reads GAGVSQSPSNKVTEKGKDVELRCDPISGHTALYWYRQSLGQGLEFLIYFQGNSAPDKSGLPSDRFSAERTGGSVSTLTIQRTQQEDSAVYLCASSSREVKFFGPGTRLTVL.

Points on this clone: A junction end diverges from the germline sequence, so it may reflect a read error. V and J are TRBV20-1 and TRBJ2-1, with no clear D. Germline lookup yields CDR1 DFQATT and CDR2 SNEGSKA (reference sequence). This CDR3 has 9 residues. In DNA, the CDR3 is TGCAGTGTATACAGTGAGCAGTTCTTC. Amino acid sequence: CSVYSEQFF.

This clone has more than one count but fewer than ten. The V gene is TRBV30, the J gene TRBJ1-1; 10 nucleotides line up with TRBD1. V shed 4 bases and J 6 bases; nucleotides not matched to a gene: 8. CDR3 length equals 14 residues. Germline V lookup: CDR1 GTSNPN, CDR2 SVGIG (reference sequence). For the CDR3, the DNA is TGTGCCTGGAATCTAAGACAGGGGGCCTCTGAAGCTTTCTTT. Its protein product is CAWNLRQGASEAFF. The full variable domain, with the rest looked up from reference TRBV30 and TRBJ1-1, is SQTIHQWPATLVQPVGSPLSLECTVEGTSNPNLYWYRQAAGRGLQLLFYSVGIGQISSEVPQNLSASRPQDRQFILSSKKLLLSDSGFYLCAWNLRQGASEAFFGQGTRLTVV.